The next 18 T cell receptor beta chains were all read from a single sample in a study of T cell responses to AZD1222 COVID-19 vaccine. The method was immunoSEQ multiplex PCR; TCRdb's version includes in-frame clones alone and lacks a portion of them. This sample yields about 140,000 clones, of which 91% are seen a single time; about 7.5% belongs to the top ten. The specimen was peripheral blood, collected 28 days after the second dose of the MenACWY control vaccine. The source of these receptors is an adult who received the MenACWY meningococcal vaccine as a control.

The chain recombines TRBV2 with TRBJ2-5, with unresolved D. Germline CDR1 reads SNHLY; CDR2 reads FYNNEI. The V end lost 4 bases, the J end lost 5 bases, and 5 bases lay between the germline ends. This CDR3 region has 11 residues. CDR3 DNA sequence: TGTGCCAGCAGTGTTGGGGAGACCCAGTACTTC. It specifies CASSVGETQYF.

The chain employs TRBV7-7 and TRBJ2-7, with TRBD1 matching 7 bases. Germline lookup yields CDR1 SSHAT and CDR2 FNYEAQ (reference sequence). The J segment lost 3 bases and the V segment lost 1 base, leaving 6 bases of the junction unmatched. The CDR3 is made up of 15 amino acids. CDR3 sequence: CASSLDQGVGYEQYF. CDR3 in DNA: TGTGCCAGCAGCTTAGATCAGGGGGTGGGCTACGAGCAGTACTTC.

The genes are TRBV9 and TRBJ2-7; TRBD1 matches 8 bases. Germline V gives CDR1 SGDLS, CDR2 YYNGEE. V lost 4 bases, J lost 5 bases, and 11 bases stayed unmatched. CDR3 length equals 15 residues. The CDR3 DNA reads TGTGCCAGCAGCCCCACTCATGCAGGGGGCAACGAGCAGTACTTC. The encoded protein is CASSPTHAGGNEQYF.

This chain joins TRBV28 and TRBJ2-1, with D perhaps matching TRBD1 (6 bases). V gave up 7 bases and J gave up 6 bases, with 13 bases separating them. This CDR3 is 13 amino acids long. Germline CDR1 and CDR2: MDHEN and SYDVKM. The CDR3 nucleotides are TGTGCCAGCACCGACAGGCTACCCAATGAGCAGTTCTTC. Amino acids: CASTDRLPNEQFF.

V gene TRBV18 combines with J gene TRBJ2-5, with D unresolved. The CDR3 length is 11 residues. The V end was cut by 3 bases, the J end by 3 bases, with 2 bases between. CDR1 and CDR2 (germline): KGHSH, LQKENI. CDR3 coding DNA: TGTGCCAGCTCACCTAAAGAGACCCAGTACTTC. This translates into CASSPKETQYF.

V gene TRBV19 combines with J gene TRBJ1-5; 10 bases map to TRBD1. CDR3 size: 16 residues. V lost 5 bases to trimming and J lost 7 bases; unmatched junction nucleotides: 11. Germline CDR1 LNHDA, CDR2 SQIVND (reference sequence). DNA of the CDR3: TGTGCCAGTAGTCTGCAGGGACAGGGGACGTGGCAGCCCCAGCATTTT. This encodes CASSLQGQGTWQPQHF. The entire variable domain, with the rest obtained from reference TRBV19 and TRBJ1-5, is as follows: DGGITQSPKYLFRKEGQNVTLSCEQNLNHDAMYWYRQDPGQGLRLIYYSQIVNDFQKGDIAEGYSVSREKKESFPLTVTSAQKNPTAFYLCASSLQGQGTWQPQHFGDGTRLSIL.

CDR3 in DNA: TGTGCCAGCAGCCACAACAGGGGTGATAATTCACCCCTCCACTTT. Translating gives CASSHNRGDNSPLHF. The rearrangement uses TRBV3-1 (or the pseudogene TRBV3-2) and TRBJ1-6, with TRBD1 matching 7 bases. This CDR3 spans 15 amino acids. Trimming removed 3 bases from V and 5 bases from J; junction bases left unmatched: 4. CDR1 is LGHDT, CDR2 YNNKEL, per germline (reference sequence).

The chain links TRBV6-5 to TRBJ2-7; 11 nucleotides agree with TRBD1. The germline gives CDR1 MNHEY, CDR2 SVGAGI. The CDR3 is 13 amino acids. With V trimmed by 6 bases and J by 5 bases, 3 bases remained unmatched. The CDR3 coding sequence is TGTGCCAGCAGAGGACAGGGGGCCCACGAGCAGTACTTC. Its protein is CASRGQGAHEQYF.

The V call is TRBV9, the J call TRBJ2-5, with D possibly matching TRBD2 (5 bases). This CDR3 has 14 residues. Trimming shortened V by 1 base and J by 5 bases, and 12 bases separated the two germline ends. Germline V gene sequence: CDR1 SGDLS, CDR2 YYNGEE. The chain's CDR3 is CASSVSEGGETQYF. CDR3 nucleotide sequence: TGTGCCAGCAGCGTATCCGAGGGCGGGGAGACCCAGTACTTC.

The chain carries TRBV2 and TRBJ2-7; the D is unclear. The CDR3 contains 15 residues. V lost 6 bases and J 1 base, leaving 16 bases between the germline ends. From germline, CDR1 is SNHLY and CDR2 FYNNEI. The CDR3 DNA reads as TGTGCCAGCAGCCGTCCAGTGGGAATTTCCTACGAGCAGTACTTC. Amino acid sequence: CASSRPVGISYEQYF.

The chain has TRBV5-5 and TRBJ1-6; D is perhaps TRBD1 (6 bases). The CDR3 loop spans 15 amino acids. Trimming took 0 bases from V and 9 from J, leaving 13 bases between them. CDR1 is SGHKS, CDR2 YYEKEE, per germline (reference sequence). For the CDR3, the DNA is TGTGCCAGCAGCTTGGTATCCAGGACAGTTTCACCCCTCCACTTT. Translating gives CASSLVSRTVSPLHF.

About this clone itself: The sample has other DNA sequences that encode this CDR3 too. V and J are TRBV5-1 and TRBJ2-1; D ambiguous. Trimming shortened V by 0 bases and J by 5 bases, and 9 bases separated the two germline ends. CDR3 length: 14 amino acids. Germline V CDR1 and CDR2: SGHRS, YFSETQ. The CDR3 sequence: CASSLGQVDNEQFF. Here the CDR3 DNA reads TGCGCCAGCAGCTTGGGTCAGGTCGACAATGAGCAGTTCTTC.

This chain links TRBV10-3 with TRBJ1-2, with a weak D call TRBD1 (5 bases). Per the germline V gene, CDR1 is ENHRY and CDR2 is SYGVKD. CDR3 length equals 13 residues. The germline V and J ends were trimmed by 5 bases and 6 bases, with 13 bases remaining between them. The CDR3 spells CAISRQSTDGYTF. The CDR3 coding sequence is TGTGCCATCAGTCGACAGTCAACCGATGGCTACACCTTC.

The rearrangement uses TRBV7-2 and TRBJ2-5; D unclear. Trimming stripped 0 bases from V and 3 bases from J, with 11 bases between. The V gene's germline CDR1 is SGHTA and CDR2 FQGNSA. The CDR3 has 15 residues. The CDR3 region has the DNA TGTGCCAGCAGCTTAGCTATCCGACGAGAAGAGACCCAGTACTTC. It encodes CASSLAIRREETQYF.

The chain links TRBV28 to TRBJ2-7; D may be TRBD1 or TRBD2 (5 bases each). The V end was cut by 8 bases, the J end by 0 bases, with 20 bases between. CDR1 and CDR2 (germline): MDHEN, SYDVKM. The CDR3 extends over 16 amino acids. CDR3 in amino acids: CASPPSGTESSYEQYF. CDR3 coding DNA: TGTGCCAGCCCCCCATCGGGGACGGAGAGCTCCTACGAGCAGTACTTC. The whole variable domain, remainder taken from reference TRBV28 and TRBJ2-7, is DVKVTQSSRYLVKRTGEKVFLECVQDMDHENMFWYRQDPGLGLRLIYFSYDVKMKEKGDIPEGYSVSREKKERFSLILESASTNQTSMYLCASPPSGTESSYEQYFGPGTRLTVT.

This clone was detected only a few times. One end of the junction fails to match germline, which may point to a read error. The V gene is TRBV7-7, the J gene TRBJ2-7; D is possibly TRBD2 (6 bases). CDR3 length: 14 amino acids. The germline gives CDR1 SSHAT, CDR2 FNYEAQ (reference sequence). The CDR3 reads CASSANWIGGEQYF. The CDR3 nucleotides are TGTGCTAGCAGCGCAAACTGGATAGGAGGGGAGCAGTACTTC.

The rearrangement links TRBV30 to TRBJ2-6, with TRBD1 as a possible D gene (6 bases). CDR3 length equals 19 residues. V gave up 1 base and J gave up 0 bases, with 19 bases separating them. Germline V gene lookup returns CDR1 GTSNPN and CDR2 SVGIG (reference sequence). As DNA, the CDR3 is TGTGCCTGGAGTGACACAGAGGGACACACAGACTCTGGGGCCAACGTCCTGACTTTC. It specifies CAWSDTEGHTDSGANVLTF.

The chain combines TRBV29-1 with TRBJ2-1; 10 bases match TRBD2. From germline, CDR1 is SQVTM and CDR2 ANQGSEA. J gave up 10 bases and V 3 bases, and 12 bases lay outside the gene matches. The CDR3 length is 15 residues. Here the CDR3 DNA reads TGCAGCGTTGAGATCGGAACGCGGACTAGCGGAGAGCAGTTCTTC. Protein product: CSVEIGTRTSGEQFF.